This TCR beta chain was identified during a study of human T cells and chemical hapten exposure. TCRdb called the RACE reads again in MiXCR, with one record for every CDR3 protein. The sample carries approximately 110,000 distinct CDR3 sequences, about 10% recorded once. As to time point: patch test 1, 2 weeks after DPC sensitization. Treatment denoted: therapeutic diphenylcyclopropenone sensitization with weekly scalp DPC. Specimen: whole blood, collected in connection with sensitization to the hapten diphenylcyclopropenone (DPC). This TCR was recovered from a woman in her thirties or forties with alopecia areata. Some clones in this sample may be carry-over from other donors' samples.

The CDR3 nucleotides are TGTGCCAGCAGCCAAAACCCGGGGAGCGAAGAGACCCAGTACTTC. Protein: CASSQNPGSEETQYF. The chain has TRBV4-2 and TRBJ2-5; perhaps TRBD2 as D (5 bases). Germline V gene sequence: CDR1 LGHNA, CDR2 YNFKEQ. The CDR3 has 15 residues. The V gene lost 2 bases and the J gene lost 3 bases, with 13 bases spanning the gap.